This is a list of T cell receptor beta chains from one sample in a study of cytomegalovirus exposure and HLA in healthy donors. Sequencing was performed with immunoSEQ multiplex PCR; in TCRdb, only in-frame clones are kept and a portion is missing. The repertoire has approximately 130,000 clones, more than 75% of them found once; the top ten carry 2.1%. The sequenced sample consisted of PBMCs. The receptors were sampled from a woman in her 30s in good health and CMV-seronegative. CDR3s include the opening cysteine and the closing phenylalanine or tryptophan. A D gene is named only where the DNA matches it firmly. Only some rows state a clone size, as once, few, many or a class for expanded clones.

D: TRBD1
J: TRBJ1-1
V: TRBV30
size: -
DNA: TGTGCCTGGAGTATACTGGACAGGGGTGGCGAAATCTGGGGTACTGAAGCTTTCTTT
CDR3: CAWSILDRGGEIWGTEAFF

D: -
J: TRBJ1-1
V: TRBV7-2
size: -
DNA: TGTGCCAGCAGCTCAGGGGATCTGCGGAACACTGAAGCTTTCTTT
CDR3: CASSSGDLRNTEAFF

D: -
J: TRBJ1-3
V: TRBV18
size: -
DNA: TGTGCCAGCTCACCAGGGGCGCCCCCTGGAAACACCATATATTTT
CDR3: CASSPGAPPGNTIYF

D: -
J: TRBJ1-1
V: TRBV27
size: -
DNA: TGTGCCAGCAGTTCCAGGGTTGGCGCTGAAGCTTTCTTT
CDR3: CASSSRVGAEAFF

D: TRBD1
J: TRBJ2-7
V: TRBV7-2
size: -
DNA: TGTGCCAGCAGCGTCGGGACAGGTCGATCCTACGAGCAGTACTTC
CDR3: CASSVGTGRSYEQYF

D: TRBD2
J: TRBJ2-7
V: TRBV25-1
size: -
DNA: TGTGCCAGCAGTGAGGGTAGCGGGGGCTACGAGCAGTACTTC
CDR3: CASSEGSGGYEQYF

D: TRBD1
J: TRBJ2-5
V: TRBV6-5
size: once
DNA: TGTGCCAGCAGCCCAGGACAGGGGTCGGCGACCCAGTACTTC
CDR3: CASSPGQGSATQYF

D: TRBD1
J: TRBJ1-5
V: TRBV5-1
size: -
DNA: TGCGCCAGCAGCCCGGGACAGGGTCTACAGCCCCAGCATTTT
CDR3: CASSPGQGLQPQHF

D: TRBD2
J: TRBJ2-7
V: TRBV6-6
size: -
DNA: TGTGCCAGCAGTTACCAGAGCGGGGGGAACGAGCAGTACTTC
CDR3: CASSYQSGGNEQYF

D: -
J: TRBJ2-7
V: TRBV7-8
size: -
DNA: TGTGCCAGCAGCTTAGCGTACCCAGGGGTCGCCTACGAGCAGTACTTC
CDR3: CASSLAYPGVAYEQYF

D: -
J: TRBJ2-1
V: TRBV7-9
size: few
DNA: TGTGCCAGCAGCTTACCCTCCGATGAGCAGTTCTTC
CDR3: CASSLPSDEQFF

D: TRBD1
J: TRBJ1-2
V: TRBV6-5
size: few
DNA: TGTGCCAGCCGAAATCAGGGGGTCTATGGCTACACCTTC
CDR3: CASRNQGVYGYTF

D: TRBD1
J: TRBJ1-1
V: TRBV4-1
size: -
DNA: TGCGCCAGCAGCCAAGGGGACAGGGGGGTTGGGAACACTGAAGCTTTCTTT
CDR3: CASSQGDRGVGNTEAFF

D: TRBD1
J: TRBJ1-2
V: TRBV19
size: few
DNA: TGTGCCAGTAGTTTGGACAGGCATGGCTACACCTTC
CDR3: CASSLDRHGYTF

D: -
J: TRBJ1-4
V: TRBV5-6
size: -
DNA: TGTGCCAGCAGCTTGGCCGGGGGATTCAATGAAAAACTGTTTTTT
CDR3: CASSLAGGFNEKLFF

D: -
J: TRBJ2-2
V: TRBV5-4
size: -
DNA: TGTGCCAGCATGCTCACGGAGGCCGCGACCGGGGAGCTGTTTTTT
CDR3: CASMLTEAATGELFF

D: -
J: TRBJ1-3
V: TRBV2
size: -
DNA: TGTGCCAGCAGTGGGACAGACCCTGGAAACACCATATATTTT
CDR3: CASSGTDPGNTIYF

D: -
J: TRBJ2-5
V: TRBV7-2
size: -
DNA: TGTGCCAGCAGCTTACAGGGGATAGGGAAAGAGACCCAGTACTTC
CDR3: CASSLQGIGKETQYF

D: -
J: TRBJ2-7
V: TRBV18
size: -
DNA: TGTGCCAGCTCACCACTCCACAAGGACACCATCTCCTACGAGCAGTACTTC
CDR3: CASSPLHKDTISYEQYF

D: -
J: TRBJ1-5
V: TRBV2
size: -
DNA: TGTGCCAGCAGGGAGGAGGGCCATCAGCCCCAGCATTTT
CDR3: CASREEGHQPQHF

D: TRBD2
J: TRBJ2-6
V: TRBV30
size: once
DNA: TGTGCCTGGATGGGAGGGTGGGGGAATCGGCAGACCCACTCTGGGGCCAACGTCCTGACTTTC
CDR3: CAWMGGWGNRQTHSGANVLTF

D: TRBD2
J: TRBJ2-1
V: TRBV9
size: -
DNA: TGTGCCAGCAGCGGGGAGGGGTTCTACAATGAGCAGTTCTTC
CDR3: CASSGEGFYNEQFF

D: TRBD1
J: TRBJ1-5
V: TRBV30
size: -
DNA: TGTGCCTGGAGTGGACAGGGGGTTCAGCCCCAGCATTTT
CDR3: CAWSGQGVQPQHF

D: TRBD2
J: TRBJ2-2
V: TRBV5-6
size: once
DNA: TGTGCCAGCAGCCACGGGGGGGCGAACACCGGGGAGCTGTTTTTT
CDR3: CASSHGGANTGELFF

D: -
J: TRBJ1-3
V: TRBV19
size: -
DNA: TGTGCCAGTAGTGCCTACAGGGAAGGGAACACCATATATTTT
CDR3: CASSAYREGNTIYF

D: TRBD1
J: TRBJ1-2
V: TRBV5-1
size: -
DNA: TGCGCCAGCAGCTTGGGAGGGACAGGGGGCAATGGCTACACCTTC
CDR3: CASSLGGTGGNGYTF

D: -
J: TRBJ1-2
V: TRBV7-2
size: few
DNA: TGTGCCAGCAGCTTAGCTCAGGGATCCCCTCAGGGCTACACCTTC
CDR3: CASSLAQGSPQGYTF

D: TRBD2
J: TRBJ2-3
V: TRBV9
size: -
DNA: TGTGCCAGCAGCCCGGGACTAGTAACTCCTACGCAGTATTTT
CDR3: CASSPGLVTPTQYF

D: -
J: TRBJ1-2
V: TRBV5-6
size: -
DNA: TGTGCCAGCAGCTTGCCGGCAGGCTATGGCTACACCTTC
CDR3: CASSLPAGYGYTF

D: -
J: TRBJ2-7
V: TRBV7-9
size: -
DNA: TGTGCCAGCAGCTCGACGCGGGAGCAGTACTTC
CDR3: CASSSTREQYF

D: -
J: TRBJ1-1
V: TRBV18
size: -
DNA: TGTGCCAGCTCACCACAATGGGGGGGGGACACTGAAGCTTTCTTT
CDR3: CASSPQWGGDTEAFF

D: -
J: TRBJ2-3
V: TRBV20-1
size: -
DNA: TGCAGTGCAAAGAGGGGGGATACGCAGTATTTT
CDR3: CSAKRGDTQYF